A single sample is the source of the 8 T cell receptor beta chains below, sequenced in a study of T cells in Graves' hyperthyroidism and ophthalmopathy (dated by TCRdb to about 2019). Receptors were amplified or captured by multiplex PCR. The instrument was an Illumina HiSeq 2000. The TCR beta CDR3 regions were amplified from RNA transcripts. The TCR CDR3 was subjected to a first round of RT-PCR using the HTBI primer set and the Qiagen OneStep RT-PCR kit. TCRdb applied fastp at Q25 and MiXCR to the public reads, then kept only in-frame beta chains. Rows matching on CDR3 protein sequence are summarized as one entry with the most common DNA and genes. Here the sample has around 600,000 distinct CDR3 sequences; about 14% occur a single time. The ten largest clones take up under 15% of the sample. The sequencing input was blood. The receptor set was obtained from a woman aged 45-65 years with Graves' ophthalmopathy.

This clonotype showed up many times. The V gene is TRBV18, the J gene TRBJ2-3; 8 positions agree with TRBD2. The germline V gene encodes CDR1 KGHSH and CDR2 LQKENI. With 2 bases clipped from V and 3 bases from J, the junction kept 4 bases outside the gene matches. The CDR3 extends over 15 amino acids. The CDR3 sequence: CASSPGAGVTDTQYF. CDR3 nucleotide sequence: TGTGCCAGCTCACCAGGAGCGGGAGTGACAGATACGCAGTATTTT.

In its sample, this clonotype was seen many times. The chain links TRBV12-3 or TRBV12-4 to TRBJ2-3; D perhaps matches TRBD2 (5 bases). This CDR3 region has 14 residues. Trimming removed 6 bases at V and 2 bases at J, with 12 bases between. The CDR3 DNA is TGTGCCAGCAGCCGAGGGAGAGCCACAGATACGCAGTATTTT. Translating it yields CASSRGRATDTQYF.

At least ten counts were recorded for this clonotype. The chain recombines TRBV14 with TRBJ1-5; a possible D gene is TRBD1 (6 bases). Trimming removed 1 base at V and 1 base at J, with 8 bases between. This CDR3 has 15 residues. Germline V CDR1 and CDR2: SGHDN, FVKESK. In DNA form, the CDR3 reads TGTGCCAGCAGCCAAGCAGGGGACAGCAATCAGCCCCAGCATTTT. It specifies CASSQAGDSNQPQHF.

This clonotype was counted at least ten times. The J gene is TRBJ2-7, the V gene TRBV2; D is possibly TRBD1 (6 bases). Looked up from germline, CDR1 is SNHLY and CDR2 is FYNNEI. V was clipped by 3 bases and J by 2 bases, with 17 bases between them. The CDR3 has 16 residues. The CDR3 reads CASSDFGTISTYEQYF. In DNA, the CDR3 is TGTGCCAGCAGTGATTTTGGGACAATTAGTACCTACGAGCAGTACTTC.

Many counts were recorded for this clonotype. V usage is TRBV9 and J usage is TRBJ1-1; D gene ambiguous. Between the trimmed V and J ends, which lost 0 bases and 10 bases, there was a span of 13 bases. Germline lookup yields CDR1 SGDLS and CDR2 YYNGEE. The CDR3 spans 13 residues. The CDR3 spells CASSVGQSFPAFF. As DNA, the CDR3 is TGTGCCAGCAGCGTAGGGCAGTCGTTCCCAGCTTTCTTT.

This clonotype has ten or more counts. The V gene is TRBV7-9, the J gene TRBJ2-7; 7 positions agree with TRBD2. The trim removed 3 bases at V and 5 bases at J, leaving 7 bases unmatched. This CDR3 has 14 residues. Germline V gives CDR1 SEHNR, CDR2 FQNEAQ (reference sequence). CDR3 sequence: CASSLSGNHHEQYF. The CDR3 DNA reads TGTGCCAGCAGCTTGAGCGGGAACCACCACGAGCAGTACTTC.

The genes are TRBV28 and TRBJ2-1; TRBD2 matches 11 bases. V was pared by 6 bases and J by 5 bases, with 9 bases of the junction left unmatched. Germline values: CDR1 MDHEN, CDR2 SYDVKM. The length of the CDR3 is 16 residues. CDR3 loop: CASSLSGTSGHNEQFF. The CDR3 coding sequence is TGTGCCAGCAGCTTGTCCGGGACTAGCGGCCACAATGAGCAGTTCTTC.

This clonotype was seen many times. The chain is built from TRBV9 and TRBJ2-2; D unresolved. Germline-derived CDR1 and CDR2 are SGDLS and YYNGEE. The CDR3 has 12 residues. Trimming stripped 0 bases from V and 6 bases from J, with 3 bases between. CDR3 DNA: TGTGCCAGCAGCGTAGTGTCCGGGGAGCTGTTTTTT. This sequence encodes CASSVVSGELFF.